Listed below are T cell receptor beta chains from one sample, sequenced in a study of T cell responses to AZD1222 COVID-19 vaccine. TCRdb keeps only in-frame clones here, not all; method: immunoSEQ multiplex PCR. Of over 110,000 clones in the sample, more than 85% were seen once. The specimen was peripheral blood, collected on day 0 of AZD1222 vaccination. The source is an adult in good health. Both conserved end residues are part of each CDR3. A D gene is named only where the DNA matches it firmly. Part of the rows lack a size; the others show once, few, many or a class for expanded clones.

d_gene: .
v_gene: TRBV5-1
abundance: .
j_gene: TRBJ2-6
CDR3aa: CASSPIPGSGANVLTF
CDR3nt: TGCGCCAGCAGCCCGATACCGGGCTCTGGGGCCAACGTCCTGACTTTC

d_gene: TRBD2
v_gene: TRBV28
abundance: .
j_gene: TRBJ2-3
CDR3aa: CASSQLAGRTDTQYF
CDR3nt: TGTGCCAGCAGTCAGCTAGCGGGACGCACAGATACGCAGTATTTT

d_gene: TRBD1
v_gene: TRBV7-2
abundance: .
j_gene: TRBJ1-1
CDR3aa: CASSQTTGRLEAFF
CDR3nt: TGTGCCAGCAGCCAAACGACAGGGAGATTAGAAGCTTTCTTT

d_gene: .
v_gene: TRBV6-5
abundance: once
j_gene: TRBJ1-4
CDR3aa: CASSLGSGEKLFF
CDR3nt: TGTGCCAGCAGTCTAGGGTCTGGGGAAAAACTGTTTTTT

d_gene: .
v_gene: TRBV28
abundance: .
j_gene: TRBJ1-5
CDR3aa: CASSSDSEGEHF
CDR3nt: TGTGCCAGCAGCTCAGACAGCGAGGGGGAACATTTT

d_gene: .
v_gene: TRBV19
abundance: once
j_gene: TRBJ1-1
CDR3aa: CASQENTEAFF
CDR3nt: TGTGCCAGCCAGGAAAACACTGAAGCTTTCTTT

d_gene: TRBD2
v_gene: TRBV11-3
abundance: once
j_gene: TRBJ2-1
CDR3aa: CASSLPGGSGRIAGNEQFF
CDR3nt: TGTGCCAGCAGCCTCCCGGGGGGTAGCGGGAGGATCGCCGGCAATGAGCAGTTCTTC

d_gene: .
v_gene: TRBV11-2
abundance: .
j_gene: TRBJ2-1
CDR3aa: CASSLEFGYGYNEQFF
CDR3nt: TGTGCCAGCAGCTTAGAGTTCGGCTACGGCTACAATGAGCAGTTCTTC

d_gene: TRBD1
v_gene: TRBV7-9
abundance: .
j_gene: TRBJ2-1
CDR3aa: CASSLTGNNEQFF
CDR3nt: TGTGCCAGCAGCCTGACAGGGAACAATGAGCAGTTCTTC

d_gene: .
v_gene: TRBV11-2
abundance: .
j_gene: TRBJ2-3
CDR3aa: CASSFLLGDTDTQYF
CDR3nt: TGTGCCAGCAGCTTCCTTCTGGGGGACACAGATACGCAGTATTTT

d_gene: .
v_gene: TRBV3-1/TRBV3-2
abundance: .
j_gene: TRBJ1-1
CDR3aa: CASSERSLPSAFF
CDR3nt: TGTGCCAGCAGCGAAAGGTCCCTTCCGTCTGCTTTCTTT

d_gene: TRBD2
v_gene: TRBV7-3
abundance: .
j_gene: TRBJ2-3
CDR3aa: CASSSGLAGDTQYF
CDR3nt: TGTGCCAGCAGCTCCGGACTAGCGGGCGATACGCAGTATTTT

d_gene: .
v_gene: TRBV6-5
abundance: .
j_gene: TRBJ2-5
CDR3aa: CASTLRQQETQYF
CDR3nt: TGTGCCAGCACCTTAAGACAGCAAGAGACCCAGTACTTC

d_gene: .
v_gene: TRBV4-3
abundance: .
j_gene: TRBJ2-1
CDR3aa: CASSHQQGRNEQFF
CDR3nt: TGCGCCAGCAGCCACCAACAGGGGAGGAATGAGCAGTTCTTC

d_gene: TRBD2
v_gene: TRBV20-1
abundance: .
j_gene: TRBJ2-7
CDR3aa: CSASGLAVYEQYF
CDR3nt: TGCAGTGCTAGTGGGCTAGCGGTCTACGAGCAGTACTTC

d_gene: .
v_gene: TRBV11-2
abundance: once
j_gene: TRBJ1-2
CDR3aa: CASSLSLGSYGYTF
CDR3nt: TGTGCCAGCAGCTTAAGTTTAGGATCTTATGGCTACACCTTC

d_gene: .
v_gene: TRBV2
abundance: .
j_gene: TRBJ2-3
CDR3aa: CASSEVGGYTDTQYF
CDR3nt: TGTGCCAGCAGTGAGGTGGGGGGATACACAGATACGCAGTATTTT

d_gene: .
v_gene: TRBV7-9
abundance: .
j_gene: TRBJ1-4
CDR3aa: CASSPEGQRNEKLFF
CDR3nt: TGTGCCAGCAGCCCCGAAGGACAGAGAAATGAAAAACTGTTTTTT

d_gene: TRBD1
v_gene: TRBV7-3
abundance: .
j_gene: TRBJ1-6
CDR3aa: CASSTTGTGSSPLHF
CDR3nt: TGTGCCAGCAGCACAACCGGGACAGGGTCTTCACCCCTCCACTTT

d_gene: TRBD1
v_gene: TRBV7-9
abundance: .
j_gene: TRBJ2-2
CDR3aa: CASSFPGQGAGELFF
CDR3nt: TGTGCCAGCAGTTTTCCGGGACAGGGGGCCGGGGAGCTGTTTTTT

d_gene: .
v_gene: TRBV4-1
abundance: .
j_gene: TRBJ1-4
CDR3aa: CASSQSPPRWATNEKLFF
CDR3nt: TGCGCCAGCAGCCAGTCCCCCCCCCGTTGGGCAACTAATGAAAAACTGTTTTTT

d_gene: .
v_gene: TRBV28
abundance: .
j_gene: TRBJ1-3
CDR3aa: CASRGTHSGNTIYF
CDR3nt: TGTGCCAGCCGGGGGACGCACTCTGGAAACACCATATATTTT

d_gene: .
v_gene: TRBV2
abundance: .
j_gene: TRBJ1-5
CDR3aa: CASSFDTLLNQPQHF
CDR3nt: TGTGCCAGCAGTTTCGACACTCTCCTCAATCAGCCCCAGCATTTT

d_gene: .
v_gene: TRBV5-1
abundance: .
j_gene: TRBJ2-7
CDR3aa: CASSSGQPSYEQYF
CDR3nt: TGCGCCAGCAGCAGCGGACAGCCCTCCTACGAGCAGTACTTC

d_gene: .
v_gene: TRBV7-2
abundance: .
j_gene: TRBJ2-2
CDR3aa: CASSRDRLNTGELFF
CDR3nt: TGTGCCAGCAGCCGGGACCGACTAAACACCGGGGAGCTGTTTTTT